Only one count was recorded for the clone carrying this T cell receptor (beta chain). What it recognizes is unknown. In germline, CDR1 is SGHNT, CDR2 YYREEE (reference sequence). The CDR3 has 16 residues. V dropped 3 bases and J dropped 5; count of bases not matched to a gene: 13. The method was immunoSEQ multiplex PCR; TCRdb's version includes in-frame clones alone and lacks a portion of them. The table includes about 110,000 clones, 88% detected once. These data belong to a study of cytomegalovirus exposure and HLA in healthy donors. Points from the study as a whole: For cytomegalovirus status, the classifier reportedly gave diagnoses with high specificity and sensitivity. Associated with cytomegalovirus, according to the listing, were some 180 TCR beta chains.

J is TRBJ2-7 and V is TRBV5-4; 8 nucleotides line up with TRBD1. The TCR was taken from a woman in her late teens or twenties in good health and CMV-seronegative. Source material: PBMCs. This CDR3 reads CASSSPGQGKGDEQYF. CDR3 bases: TGTGCCAGCAGCTCCCCCGGACAGGGCAAAGGGGACGAGCAGTACTTC.